Below, 20 T cell receptor beta chains from the same sample are listed, as sequenced in a study of T cells in Graves' hyperthyroidism and ophthalmopathy (dated by TCRdb to the late 2010s). Library construction relied on multiplex PCR. Sequencing took place on an Illumina HiSeq 2000. TCR beta CDR3 regions were amplified from RNA transcripts. The first round of RT-PCR for the TCR CDR3 was performed with the HTBI primer set and the Qiagen OneStep RT-PCR kit. TCRdb reprocessed the public reads (quality trimming at Q25 with fastp, clone calling with MiXCR) and kept in-frame beta chains. For every CDR3 protein sequence, its rows merge into one entry that carries the most common genes and DNA. This sample has hundreds of thousands of distinct CDR3 sequences in its table, and about 14% of those were observed once. Approximately 12% of the sample lies in the top ten. Material for sequencing was blood. Receptors were obtained from a woman in her fifties or sixties with Graves' ophthalmopathy.

The sample holds many counts of this clonotype. The chain links TRBV2 to TRBJ1-1; D may be TRBD1 (5 bases). CDR3 length: 15 residues. V lost 4 bases and J lost 2, with 14 bases in between. Looked up from germline, CDR1 is SNHLY and CDR2 is FYNNEI. The CDR3 here is CASSGGTLPNTEAFF. CDR3 coding DNA: TGTGCCAGCAGTGGAGGGACTTTACCCAACACTGAAGCTTTCTTT.

This clonotype was detected ten times or more. The chain uses TRBV9 and TRBJ2-1; 9 nucleotides match TRBD2. V lost 2 bases and J lost 4; bases outside the gene matches: 4. Germline-derived CDR1 and CDR2 are SGDLS and YYNGEE. The CDR3 has 15 residues. For the CDR3, the DNA is TGTGCCAGCAGCGTGGGGACTAGCAGATACAATGAGCAGTTCTTC. It is translated as CASSVGTSRYNEQFF.

Comment on this clonotype: Just one base apart from a much larger clone, this may be a read error. The V call is TRBV7-2, the J call TRBJ2-7; 7 bases agree with TRBD1. Germline values: CDR1 SGHTA, CDR2 FQGNSA. The junction had 10 bases not matched to a gene; V was cut back by 3 bases and J by 2 bases. CDR3 length equals 16 residues. CDR3 nucleotides: TGTGCCAGCAGCTTGAGAAGTGGACAGGTCACCTACGAGCAGTACTTC. Its protein product is CASSLRSGQVTYEQYF.

This clonotype was seen repeatedly, ten times or more. This chain uses TRBV7-2 with TRBJ2-7, with D hard to call. V lost 1 base and J lost 0, with 13 bases in between. The CDR3 loop spans 16 amino acids. Germline V gene sequence: CDR1 SGHTA, CDR2 FQGNSA. CDR3: CASSLEGPPFSYEQYF. The CDR3 DNA reads TGTGCCAGCAGCTTAGAAGGGCCGCCTTTCTCCTACGAGCAGTACTTC.

This clonotype was seen a few times. The chain uses TRBV14 and TRBJ2-2; 7 bases line up with TRBD1. The junction had 3 bases not matched to a gene; V was cut back by 4 bases and J by 7 bases. The CDR3 has 13 residues. CDR1 and CDR2 from the germline V gene are SGHDN and FVKESK. CDR3 nucleotide sequence: TGTGCCAGCAGCCCAGGGGGTATCGGGGAGCTGTTTTTT. Its protein is CASSPGGIGELFF.

The sample holds many counts of this clonotype. The V gene is TRBV12-3 or TRBV12-4, the J gene TRBJ2-1; D may be TRBD2 (7 bases). The CDR3 is 13 amino acids. The CDR3 sequence: CASEGGGYNEQFF. The CDR3 DNA reads TGTGCTTCCGAAGGGGGGGGCTACAATGAGCAGTTCTTC.

This chain links TRBV7-2 with TRBJ1-2, with 9 bases matching TRBD1. V was clipped by 1 base and J by 6 bases; unmatched bases: 6. The CDR3 extends over 15 amino acids. Germline lookup yields CDR1 SGHTA and CDR2 FQGNSA. CDR3 sequence reads: CASSLVRTGVDGYTF. The CDR3 nucleotides are TGTGCCAGCAGCTTAGTTCGGACAGGGGTAGATGGCTACACCTTC.

At least ten counts were recorded for this clonotype. The CDR3 loop is CASSSTDRGYTF. The DNA of the CDR3 is TGTGCCAGCAGCTCGACGGACCGGGGCTACACCTTC. The rearrangement links TRBV2 to TRBJ1-2, with D uncertain. Germline-derived CDR1 and CDR2 are SNHLY and FYNNEI. The CDR3 length is 12 residues. Trimming removed 6 bases from V and 8 bases from J, with 13 bases in between.

This clonotype showed up many times. This chain uses TRBV28 with TRBJ2-7, with a tentative D call TRBD1 (5 bases). Germline loops: CDR1 MDHEN, CDR2 SYDVKM. There are 13 residues in the CDR3. The V end lost 6 bases, the J end lost 2 bases, and 11 bases lay between the germline ends. The CDR3 nucleotides are TGTGCCAGCAGGGACACGGCGACCTACGAGCAGTACTTC. Translating gives CASRDTATYEQYF.

For this clonotype: A much larger clone lies one base from this, so it may be a read error. This chain connects TRBV28 to TRBJ2-2; maybe TRBD1 (5 bases). CDR3 length: 12 amino acids. Germline V gene sequence: CDR1 MDHEN, CDR2 SYDVKM. Trimming took off 7 bases at V and 6 bases at J, with 9 bases between the two ends. The CDR3, as DNA: TGTGCCAGCAACCAAGGGGCCGGGGAGCTGTTTTTT. This encodes CASNQGAGELFF.

This clonotype came up many times. V is TRBV28 and J is TRBJ2-1; D unclear. The CDR3 runs 11 residues. Germline assignment: CDR1 MDHEN and CDR2 SYDVKM. The V end lost 2 bases, the J end lost 8 bases, and 4 bases lay between the germline ends. CDR3 sequence (DNA): TGTGCCAGCAGTTTAATCCATGAGCAGTTCTTC. It is translated as CASSLIHEQFF.

The CDR3 coding sequence is TGTGCCAGCAGTTTTATGGCGGGGCTAGCGGGGAGCAATGAGCAGTTCTTC. It is translated as CASSFMAGLAGSNEQFF. The V gene is TRBV12-3 or TRBV12-4, the J gene TRBJ2-1; 9 nucleotides agree with TRBD2. V lost 3 bases, J lost 6 bases, and 12 bases stayed unmatched. CDR3 length: 17 residues.

This clonotype was detected a few times. The V and J genes are TRBV6-2 or TRBV6-3 and TRBJ2-2; tentative D call: TRBD1 (6 bases). The CDR3 has 15 amino acids. The V gene's germline CDR1 is MNHEY and CDR2 SVGEGT. V dropped 3 bases and J dropped 1 base, with 9 bases sitting between them. For the CDR3, the DNA is TGTGCCAGCAGTTATAGGACAGAGAACACCGGGGAGCTGTTTTTT. It specifies CASSYRTENTGELFF.

Many counts were recorded for this clonotype. The chain recombines TRBV11-2 with TRBJ1-5; possible D gene TRBD1, 5 bases. The CDR3 sequence is 14 residues long. CDR1 and CDR2 (germline): SGHAT, FQNNGV. Trimming pared 2 bases from V and 6 bases from J, leaving 11 bases between. The CDR3 protein is CASSLQGGGQPQHF. The CDR3 nucleotides are TGTGCCAGCAGCTTACAGGGAGGCGGTCAGCCCCAGCATTTT.

The rearrangement joins TRBV7-9 to TRBJ2-7; no clear D gene. V was cut by 4 bases and J by 0 bases, with 16 bases left in between. The CDR3 consists of 16 residues. In germline, CDR1 is SEHNR, CDR2 FQNEAQ (reference sequence). The CDR3 sequence is CASSSSAGRSSYEQYF. The CDR3 nucleotides read TGTGCCAGCAGCTCAAGCGCAGGACGGAGCTCCTACGAGCAGTACTTC.

The V and J genes are TRBV2 and TRBJ2-3; TRBD2 aligns across 8 bases. The CDR3 length is 15 residues. CDR1 and CDR2 from the germline V gene are SNHLY and FYNNEI. The V gene end was trimmed by 4 bases and the J gene end by 4 bases; junction bases not matched to a gene: 7. The CDR3 DNA reads TGTGCCAGCAGTGTAAGAGCGGGAGTCCCAGATACGCAGTATTTT. Translating it yields CASSVRAGVPDTQYF.

This clonotype was recorded at least ten times. The chain is built from TRBV7-2 and TRBJ2-3, with 7 positions matching TRBD2. Per the germline V gene, CDR1 is SGHTA and CDR2 is FQGNSA. This CDR3 comprises 16 residues. J lost 0 bases, V lost 3 bases, and 6 bases had no gene match. The CDR3 spells CASSFTSVISTDTQYF. The DNA for the CDR3 is TGTGCCAGCAGCTTCACTAGCGTCATCAGCACAGATACGCAGTATTTT.

Remarks on this clonotype: A read error may explain this, as a much larger clone is one base away. The chain has TRBV27 and TRBJ1-1; tentative D call: TRBD1 (5 bases). Looked up from germline, CDR1 is MNHEY and CDR2 is SMNVEV (reference sequence). The ends were cut back, 0 bases at V and 5 bases at J, with 16 bases in the middle. This CDR3 contains 16 residues. CDR3 nucleotide sequence: TGTGCCAGCAGTTTATCGACATCGGGGCACCGAACTGAAGCTTTCTTT. Protein product: CASSLSTSGHRTEAFF.

The chain employs TRBV11-2 and TRBJ2-7, with D perhaps TRBD1 (6 bases). V dropped 1 base and J dropped 0 bases, with 13 bases sitting between them. The CDR3 extends over 16 amino acids. The germline V gene has CDR1 SGHAT and CDR2 FQNNGV. DNA of the CDR3: TGTGCCAGCAGCTTAGGCCCCGGACAGTACTCCTACGAGCAGTACTTC. This translates into CASSLGPGQYSYEQYF.

Ten or more counts support this clonotype. The chain joins TRBV12-3 or TRBV12-4 to TRBJ2-1, with D perhaps matching TRBD2 (6 bases). The CDR3 runs to 20 residues. The V gene lost 0 bases and the J gene lost 3 bases, with 24 bases spanning the gap. CDR3: CASSLARGMKRDLNYNEQFF. The CDR3 DNA reads TGTGCCAGCAGTTTAGCGCGGGGAATGAAGAGGGACCTCAACTACAATGAGCAGTTCTTC.